These 29 T cell receptor beta chains originate from one sample sequenced in a study of Ad26.COV2.S vaccination and SARS-CoV-2 variants (dated by TCRdb to the early 2020s). Receptor libraries were prepared by the immunoSEQ multiplex PCR assay. The immuneACCESS repertoire file appears here via TCRdb, limited to in-frame rearrangements. These files lack a portion of the clones; in checked studies, under half of the deficit traces to unresolved V genes, and the cause of the others is not known. Here the sample has about 390,000 clones; around 92% occur a single time. The leading ten clones occupy less than 2% of the sample. Sample treatment or condition, as interpreted from the label and publication: around 19 received Ad26.COV2.S at low or high dose, single or two shots; roughly five received placebo; per-sample allocation not given. For vaccine and placebo recipients, the sequenced repertoires came from samples collected on day 63 after the first injection.

The sample in question was peripheral blood, obtained in a trial of Ad26.COV2.S vaccine versus placebo. The receptors derive from a person aged 18-60 years who received the Ad26.COV2.S COVID-19 vaccine or a placebo.

V gene TRBV30 combines with J gene TRBJ1-4, with D perhaps matching TRBD1 (5 bases). Germline V CDR1 and CDR2: GTSNPN, SVGIG (reference sequence). V dropped 2 bases and J dropped 7 bases, with 14 bases sitting between them. The CDR3 contains 14 residues. The DNA for the CDR3 is TGTGCCTGGAGTCTCGGGAGGGGTCCTGAAAAACTGTTTTTT. Protein product: CAWSLGRGPEKLFF.

CDR3 coding DNA: TGTGCCAGCAAGGGGGACCGGGACAGGGTCGCGGCTAACTATGGCTACACCTTC. Encoded protein: CASKGDRDRVAANYGYTF. This rearrangement joins TRBV6-4 to TRBJ1-2, with 9 positions matching TRBD1. The V and J ends lost 7 bases and 0 bases, in that order; junction bases with no gene match: 15. Germline CDR1 is MRHNA and CDR2 is SNTAGT. The CDR3 consists of 18 residues.

The chain has TRBV3-1 (or the pseudogene TRBV3-2) and TRBJ2-2, with D possibly matching TRBD2 (5 bases). V lost 4 bases and J lost 9, with 12 bases in between. The CDR3 extends over 13 amino acids. The germline gives CDR1 LGHDT, CDR2 YNNKEL (reference sequence). CDR3 region: CASSPLTSWELFF. The CDR3 coding sequence is TGTGCCAGCAGCCCCCTCACTAGTTGGGAGCTGTTTTTT.

The V call is TRBV30, the J call TRBJ2-7; 7 bases align to TRBD1. The V gene end was trimmed by 0 bases and the J gene end by 5 bases; junction bases not matched to a gene: 7. The CDR3 has 14 residues. CDR1 GTSNPN and CDR2 SVGIG come from the germline V gene (reference sequence). CDR3 sequence: CAWSVKGAVDEQYF. The CDR3 DNA sequence: TGTGCCTGGAGTGTTAAGGGGGCTGTCGACGAGCAGTACTTC.

This chain uses TRBV7-2 with TRBJ2-1; D perhaps matches TRBD2 (6 bases). CDR1 and CDR2 (germline): SGHTA, FQGNSA. V was clipped by 4 bases and J by 5 bases, with 15 bases between them. This CDR3 comprises 15 residues. Written as DNA, the CDR3 is TGTGCCAGCAGCTCGTATGGCGGGACCCACAATGAGCAGTTCTTC. Protein: CASSSYGGTHNEQFF. The full variable domain, in which reference TRBV7-2 and TRBJ2-1 provide the parts outside the CDR3, is GAGVSQSPSNKVTEKGKDVELRCDPISGHTALYWYRQSLGQGLEFLIYFQGNSAPDKSGLPSDRFSAERTGGSVSTLTIQRTQQEDSAVYLCASSSYGGTHNEQFFGPGTRLTVL.

The rearrangement uses TRBV6-2 or TRBV6-3 and TRBJ2-5; TRBD2 matches 16 bases. The germline V gene encodes CDR1 MNHEY and CDR2 SVGEGT. The V segment lost 6 bases and the J segment 7 bases; nucleotides outside the gene matches: 5. This CDR3 has 15 residues. The CDR3 sequence: CASSPGLAGGLTQYF. The CDR3 region has the DNA TGTGCCAGCAGCCCGGGACTAGCGGGGGGGCTGACCCAGTACTTC.

The chain carries TRBV4-1 and TRBJ2-3, with 9 positions matching TRBD2. The CDR3 extends over 16 amino acids. Germline V gives CDR1 MGHRA, CDR2 YSYEKL. After removal of 2 bases from V and 0 bases from J, the junction contained 3 bases not matched to a gene. CDR3: CASSQTSGFSTDTQYF. CDR3 sequence (DNA): TGCGCCAGCAGCCAAACTAGCGGGTTTAGCACAGATACGCAGTATTTT.

This chain uses TRBV18 with TRBJ2-3; D possibly corresponds to TRBD1 (5 bases). CDR3 size: 14 residues. V lost 6 bases and J 0 bases, leaving 10 bases between the germline ends. Per germline, CDR1 KGHSH and CDR2 LQKENI. For the CDR3, the DNA is TGTGCCAGCTCGCGGACACGAAGCACAGATACGCAGTATTTT. This gives the protein CASSRTRSTDTQYF. Together with reference TRBV18 and TRBJ2-3, the CDR3 gives the full variable domain: NAGVMQNPRHLVRRRGQEARLRCSPMKGHSHVYWYRQLPEEGLKFMVYLQKENIIDESGMPKERFSAEFPKEGPSILRIQQVVRGDSAAYFCASSRTRSTDTQYFGPGTRLTVL.

The rearrangement uses TRBV27 and TRBJ2-1; D is perhaps TRBD2 (6 bases). Germline CDR1 is MNHEY and CDR2 is SMNVEV (reference sequence). This CDR3 region has 16 residues. Between the trimmed V and J ends, which lost 4 bases and 9 bases, there was a span of 22 bases. The CDR3 is CASSSFGEARRGEQFF. The CDR3 DNA reads TGTGCCAGCAGTTCCTTCGGGGAGGCCAGAAGAGGTGAGCAGTTCTTC.

The rearrangement joins TRBV7-9 to TRBJ2-7; D call uncertain. The CDR3 totals 13 residues. Trimming took 5 bases from V and 12 from J, leaving 20 bases between them. Germline V gene data show CDR1 as SEHNR and CDR2 as FQNEAQ (reference sequence). The CDR3 protein is CASSALVPHNRYF. CDR3 nucleotide sequence: TGTGCCAGCAGCGCTTTAGTTCCCCATAATCGGTACTTC.

The chain recombines TRBV5-1 with TRBJ2-5; 8 bases are shared with TRBD1. Trimming removed 3 bases from V and 5 bases from J; junction bases left unmatched: 3. Looked up from germline, CDR1 is SGHRS and CDR2 is YFSETQ. The CDR3 sequence is 13 residues long. CDR3 residues: CASSSRGRETQYF. DNA for the CDR3: TGCGCCAGCAGCTCCAGGGGGCGTGAGACCCAGTACTTC.

This chain connects TRBV5-1 to TRBJ1-1; tentative D call: TRBD1 (6 bases). Deletions cut 0 bases from V and 1 base from J, with 10 bases between. The CDR3 loop spans 15 amino acids. Germline loops: CDR1 SGHRS, CDR2 YFSETQ. The CDR3 reads CASSLALTGNTEAFF. In nucleotides, the CDR3 is TGCGCCAGCAGCTTGGCCTTGACAGGGAACACTGAAGCTTTCTTT. Full variable domain (missing parts from reference TRBV5-1 and TRBJ1-1): KAGVTQTPRYLIKTRGQQVTLSCSPISGHRSVSWYQQTPGQGLQFLFEYFSETQRNKGNFPGRFSGRQFSNSRSEMNVSTLELGDSALYLCASSLALTGNTEAFFGQGTRLTVV.

The rearrangement links TRBV7-9 to TRBJ2-7; 9 positions agree with TRBD2. Germline V CDR1 and CDR2: SEHNR, FQNEAQ (reference sequence). The length of the CDR3 is 14 residues. Trimming cost V 5 bases and J 2 bases; bases outside gene matches: 4. The CDR3 DNA reads TGTGCCAGCAGCCTTATAGCGGGGGCCTACGAGCAGTACTTC. Translated, it gives CASSLIAGAYEQYF.

A remark on this clone: This sample also contains other DNA sequences that code for the same CDR3. The chain recombines TRBV7-2 with TRBJ2-7, with 13 bases aligning to TRBD2. The V segment lost 4 bases and the J segment 4 bases; nucleotides outside the gene matches: 4. The CDR3 totals 15 residues. The germline gives CDR1 SGHTA, CDR2 FQGNSA. This CDR3 is CASSSTSGGAYEQYF. In nucleotides, the CDR3 is TGTGCCAGCAGCTCCACTAGCGGGGGGGCTTACGAGCAGTACTTC.

The chain joins TRBV6-1 to TRBJ2-7; perhaps TRBD1 as D (6 bases). V lost 0 bases and J lost 3, with 12 bases in between. This CDR3 spans 15 amino acids. CDR1 and CDR2 from the germline V gene are MNHNS and SASEGT. CDR3 nucleotides: TGTGCCAGCAGTGAAGCCCGGACAGCATACTACGAGCAGTACTTC. Protein sequence: CASSEARTAYYEQYF.

This clone appeared a single time. The chain couples TRBV3-1 (or the pseudogene TRBV3-2) to TRBJ1-1, with unresolved D. CDR3 length: 16 residues. V shed 1 base and J shed 1 base, with 13 bases lying between them. Germline assignment: CDR1 LGHDT and CDR2 YNNKEL (reference sequence). The CDR3: CASSQADYGRNTEAFF. The CDR3 nucleotides read TGTGCCAGCAGCCAAGCGGATTACGGTCGGAACACTGAAGCTTTCTTT.

The rearrangement joins TRBV30 to TRBJ1-2, with D perhaps matching TRBD1 (5 bases). The germline gives CDR1 GTSNPN, CDR2 SVGIG (reference sequence). Trimming took 2 bases from V and 5 from J, leaving 9 bases between them. The CDR3 has 12 residues. Here the CDR3 DNA reads TGTGCCTGGAGTAGGGGCGGGTATGGCTACACCTTC. This codes for CAWSRGGYGYTF.

The V and J genes are TRBV6-6 and TRBJ1-6; a weak D match, TRBD1 (5 bases). Germline CDR1 is MNHNY and CDR2 is SVGAGI (reference sequence). The germline V and J ends were trimmed by 5 bases and 0 bases, with 17 bases remaining between them. CDR3 size: 18 residues. The CDR3 here is CASSRAPTGNSYNSPLHF. CDR3 coding DNA: TGTGCCAGCAGTCGGGCCCCAACAGGAAACTCCTATAATTCACCCCTCCACTTT.

This clone was observed a single time. The V and J genes are TRBV29-1 and TRBJ1-2; D possibly corresponds to TRBD1 (6 bases). The V end lost 0 bases, the J end lost 3 bases, and 11 bases lay between the germline ends. This CDR3 comprises 14 residues. CDR1 is SQVTM, CDR2 ANQGSEA, per germline. CDR3 in amino acids: CSVEEWGQDYGYTF. CDR3 sequence (DNA): TGCAGCGTTGAAGAATGGGGGCAGGACTATGGCTACACCTTC.

V usage is TRBV5-6 and J usage is TRBJ1-4; 11 nucleotides match TRBD1. CDR1 and CDR2 (germline): SGHDT, YYEEEE. V shed 5 bases and J 8 bases; nucleotides not matched to a gene: 8. This CDR3 region has 15 residues. CDR3 nucleotides: TGTGCCAGCAGTTATTACGGGACAGGGGGGGAAAAACTGTTTTTT. Translation gives CASSYYGTGGEKLFF.

The chain has TRBV7-9 and TRBJ2-3; 12 bases are shared with TRBD1. CDR1 is SEHNR and CDR2 is FQNEAQ in the germline V gene (reference sequence). Trimming took 6 bases from V and 4 from J; bases not matched to a gene: 8. This CDR3 comprises 16 residues. The CDR3 sequence is CASRFGTGGFSDTQYF. The CDR3 bases are TGTGCCAGCAGATTCGGGACAGGGGGCTTTTCAGATACGCAGTATTTT.

This clone was seen more than once but under ten times. CDR3 sequence (DNA): TGTGCCAGCAGCCAGACAGGGACTGGAAACACCATATATTTT. It encodes CASSQTGTGNTIYF. This chain joins TRBV7-2 and TRBJ1-3; 7 nucleotides align to TRBD1. CDR1 and CDR2 (germline): SGHTA, FQGNSA. The CDR3 sequence is 14 residues long. V shed 5 bases and J 2 bases; nucleotides not matched to a gene: 3.

This sequence joins TRBV6-5 and TRBJ1-2; D perhaps matches TRBD1 (6 bases). Germline V gene sequence: CDR1 MNHEY, CDR2 SVGAGI. V was trimmed by 5 bases and J by 4 bases, leaving 14 bases between them. The CDR3 extends over 14 amino acids. The CDR3 nucleotides are TGTGCCAGCAGTACAGGACAGAGGGCCTATGGCTACACCTTC. Translating gives CASSTGQRAYGYTF.

This chain uses TRBV7-9 with TRBJ2-6, with a possible D match to TRBD1 (5 bases). This CDR3 region has 16 residues. CDR1 is SEHNR and CDR2 is FQNEAQ in the germline V gene (reference sequence). The ends were cut back, 5 bases at V and 0 bases at J, with 11 bases in the middle. The CDR3 sequence is CASSQTVYSGANVLTF. The CDR3, as DNA: TGTGCCAGCAGCCAGACAGTTTACTCTGGGGCCAACGTCCTGACTTTC.

V usage is TRBV30 and J usage is TRBJ2-7; TRBD2 agrees at 8 bases. Trimming cost V 1 base and J 0 bases; bases outside gene matches: 5. The CDR3 loop spans 15 amino acids. Germline values: CDR1 GTSNPN, CDR2 SVGIG (reference sequence). The CDR3 DNA is TGTGCCTGGAGTGGGATAGCGGGGAGCTCCTACGAGCAGTACTTC. This encodes CAWSGIAGSSYEQYF.

The chain uses TRBV7-9 and TRBJ2-1; D call uncertain. CDR1 and CDR2 from the germline V gene are SEHNR and FQNEAQ (reference sequence). The V gene lost 5 bases and the J gene lost 2 bases, with 10 bases spanning the gap. The CDR3 runs to 14 residues. The CDR3 region is CASSQAVAYNEQFF. CDR3 nucleotide sequence: TGTGCCAGCAGCCAAGCCGTCGCCTACAATGAGCAGTTCTTC. The variable domain in full, with the rest retrieved from reference TRBV7-9 and TRBJ2-1, is DTGVSQNPRHKITKRGQNVTFRCDPISEHNRLYWYRQTLGQGPEFLTYFQNEAQLEKSRLLSDRFSAERPKGSFSTLEIQRTEQGDSAMYLCASSQAVAYNEQFFGPGTRLTVL.

The genes are TRBV30 and TRBJ1-2; maybe TRBD1 (6 bases). V was cut by 8 bases and J by 7 bases, with 32 bases left in between. In germline, CDR1 is GTSNPN, CDR2 SVGIG (reference sequence). There are 17 residues in the CDR3. In DNA form, the CDR3 reads TGTGCCGGGTTAAGGAAGGGGGTGCAGAGGGCGGACGGTGGCTACACCTTC. Encoded protein: CAGLRKGVQRADGGYTF.

Only one count was recorded for this clone. As DNA, the CDR3 is TGTGCCAGCAGCCCTTGGACAGGGTCGGTCACCGGGGAGCTGTTTTTT. Protein product: CASSPWTGSVTGELFF. The J gene is TRBJ2-2, the V gene TRBV5-4, with 8 bases fitting TRBD1. The CDR3 runs to 16 residues. Germline CDR1 reads SGHNT; CDR2 reads YYREEE (reference sequence). Germline trimming cut 4 bases from V and 4 bases from J; bases unmatched to any gene: 9.

This clone showed up just once. The V call is TRBV6-5, the J call TRBJ1-2; unclear D gene. Germline CDR1 reads MNHEY; CDR2 reads SVGAGI. CDR3 length: 14 residues. V gave up 6 bases and J gave up 9 bases, with 20 bases separating them. CDR3 amino acids: CASSPSGEGKRYTF. The CDR3 coding sequence is TGTGCCAGCAGCCCCTCCGGGGAGGGAAAACGCTACACCTTC.